The clone carrying this TCR beta chain appeared a few times. The antigen is unknown. A much larger clonotype is one base distant, so this may be a read error. These data are taken from a study of regulatory T cells in long-lasting Graves disease. Study-wide results and limits: Persistent disease preferred TRBV28, TRBJ1-2 and TRBJ2-5.

Library construction for TCR beta used iRepertoire HTBI primers and Arm-PCR of CDR3 regions. As originally analysed: Taken together, the samples had fewer than 70 TRBV and more than 11 TRBJ segments identified. TCRdb called the multiplex PCR reads again in MiXCR, with one record for every CDR3 protein. TCRdb's processing, not the authors' own work, is the source of the V and J calls. The profile shows roughly 400,000 distinct CDR3 sequences, approximately 22% of them singletons. Germline CDR1 reads LNHNV; CDR2 reads YYDKDF (reference sequence). The CDR3 consists of 14 residues. The time point was: persistent/refractory GD, antithyroid drugs over 5 years with positive TRAb. The authors made the TCR library using RNA they extracted from PBMCs. It was American Thyroid Association guidelines that determined Graves' disease diagnosis. A peripheral blood sample, around 8.5 milliliters in volume, was drawn into EDTA tubes.

The sequences come from peripheral blood mononuclear cells (PBMCs), collected when the disease was refractory, from a patient treated with antithyroid drugs. The V and J genes are TRBV15 and TRBJ2-7, with D perhaps TRBD1 (5 bases). The origin of this receptor is a female donor with Graves disease. The CDR3 is CAASRDQGSYEQYF. The CDR3 DNA sequence: TGTGCCGCCAGCAGAGATCAGGGCTCCTACGAGCAGTACTTC.